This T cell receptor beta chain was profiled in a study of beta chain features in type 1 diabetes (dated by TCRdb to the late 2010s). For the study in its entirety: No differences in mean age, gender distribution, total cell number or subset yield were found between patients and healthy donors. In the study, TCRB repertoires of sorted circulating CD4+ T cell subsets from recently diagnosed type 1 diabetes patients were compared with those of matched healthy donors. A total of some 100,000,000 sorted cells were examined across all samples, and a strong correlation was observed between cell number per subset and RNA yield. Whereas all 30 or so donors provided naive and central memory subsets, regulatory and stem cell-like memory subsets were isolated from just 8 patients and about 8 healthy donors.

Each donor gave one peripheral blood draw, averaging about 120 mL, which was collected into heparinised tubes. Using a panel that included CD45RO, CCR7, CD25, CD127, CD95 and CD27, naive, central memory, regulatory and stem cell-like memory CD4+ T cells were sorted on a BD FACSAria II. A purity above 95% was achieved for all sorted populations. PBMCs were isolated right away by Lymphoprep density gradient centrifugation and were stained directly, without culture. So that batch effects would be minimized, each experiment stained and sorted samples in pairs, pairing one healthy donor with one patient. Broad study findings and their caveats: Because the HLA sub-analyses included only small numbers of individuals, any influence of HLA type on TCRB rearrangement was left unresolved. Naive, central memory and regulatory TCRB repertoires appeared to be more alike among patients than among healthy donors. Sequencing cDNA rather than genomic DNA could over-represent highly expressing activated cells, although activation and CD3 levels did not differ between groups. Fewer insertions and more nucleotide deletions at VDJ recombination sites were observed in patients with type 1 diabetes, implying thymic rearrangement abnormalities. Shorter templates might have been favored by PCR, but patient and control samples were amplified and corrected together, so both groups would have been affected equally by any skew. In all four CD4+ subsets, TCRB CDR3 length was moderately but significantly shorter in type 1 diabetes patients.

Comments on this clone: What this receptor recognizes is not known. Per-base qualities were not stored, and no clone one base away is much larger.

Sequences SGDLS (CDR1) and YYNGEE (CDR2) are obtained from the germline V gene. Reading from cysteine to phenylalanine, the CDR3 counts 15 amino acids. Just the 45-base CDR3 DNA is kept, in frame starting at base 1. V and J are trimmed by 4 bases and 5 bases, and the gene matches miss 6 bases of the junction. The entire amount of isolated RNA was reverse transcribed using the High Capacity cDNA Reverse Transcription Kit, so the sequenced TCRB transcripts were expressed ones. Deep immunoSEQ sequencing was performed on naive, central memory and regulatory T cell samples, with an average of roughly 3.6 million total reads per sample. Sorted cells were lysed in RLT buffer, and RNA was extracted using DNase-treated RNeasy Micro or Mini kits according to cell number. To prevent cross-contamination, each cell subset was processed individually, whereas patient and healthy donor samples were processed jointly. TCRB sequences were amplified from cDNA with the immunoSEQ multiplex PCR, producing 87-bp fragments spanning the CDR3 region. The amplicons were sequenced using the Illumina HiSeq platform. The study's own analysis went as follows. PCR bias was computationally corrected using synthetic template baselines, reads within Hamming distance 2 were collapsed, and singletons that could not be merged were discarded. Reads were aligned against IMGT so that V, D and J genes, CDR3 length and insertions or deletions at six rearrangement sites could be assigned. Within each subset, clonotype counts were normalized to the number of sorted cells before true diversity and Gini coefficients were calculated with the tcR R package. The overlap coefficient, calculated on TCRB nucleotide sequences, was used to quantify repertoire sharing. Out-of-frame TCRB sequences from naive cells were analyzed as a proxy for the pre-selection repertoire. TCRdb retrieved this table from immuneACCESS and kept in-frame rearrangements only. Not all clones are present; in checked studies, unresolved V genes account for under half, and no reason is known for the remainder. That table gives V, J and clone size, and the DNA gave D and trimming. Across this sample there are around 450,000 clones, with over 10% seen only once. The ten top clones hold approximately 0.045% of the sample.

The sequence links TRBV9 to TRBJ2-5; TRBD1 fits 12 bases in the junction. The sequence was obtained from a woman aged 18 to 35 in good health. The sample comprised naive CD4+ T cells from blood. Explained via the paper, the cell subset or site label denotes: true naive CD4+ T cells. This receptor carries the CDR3 CASSRGGQGAETQYF. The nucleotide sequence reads TGTGCCAGCAGCAGAGGGGGACAGGGGGCCGAGACCCAGTACTTC.